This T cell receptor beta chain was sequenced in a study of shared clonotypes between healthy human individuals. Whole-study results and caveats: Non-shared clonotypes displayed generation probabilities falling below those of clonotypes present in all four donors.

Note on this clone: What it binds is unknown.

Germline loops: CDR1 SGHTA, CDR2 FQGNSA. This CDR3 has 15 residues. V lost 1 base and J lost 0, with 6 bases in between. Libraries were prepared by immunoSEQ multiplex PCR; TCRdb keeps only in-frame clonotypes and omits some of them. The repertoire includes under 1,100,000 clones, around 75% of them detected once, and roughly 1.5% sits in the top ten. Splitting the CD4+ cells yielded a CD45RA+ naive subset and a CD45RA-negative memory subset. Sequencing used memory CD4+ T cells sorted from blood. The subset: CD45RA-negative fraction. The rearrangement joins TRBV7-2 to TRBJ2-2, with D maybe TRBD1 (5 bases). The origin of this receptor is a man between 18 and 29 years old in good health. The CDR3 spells CASSLGQSNTGELFF. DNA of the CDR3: TGTGCCAGCAGCTTAGGACAGTCGAACACCGGGGAGCTGTTTTTT.